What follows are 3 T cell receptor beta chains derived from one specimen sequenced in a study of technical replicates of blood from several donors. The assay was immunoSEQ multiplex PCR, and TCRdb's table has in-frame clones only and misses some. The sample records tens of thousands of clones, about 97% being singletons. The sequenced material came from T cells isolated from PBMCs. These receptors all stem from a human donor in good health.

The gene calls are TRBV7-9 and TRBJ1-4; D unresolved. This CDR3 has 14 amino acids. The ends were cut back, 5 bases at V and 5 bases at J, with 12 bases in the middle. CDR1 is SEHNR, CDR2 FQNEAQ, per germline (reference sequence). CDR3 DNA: TGTGCCAGCAGCCGATCTACCACGAATGAAAAACTGTTTTTT. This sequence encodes CASSRSTTNEKLFF.

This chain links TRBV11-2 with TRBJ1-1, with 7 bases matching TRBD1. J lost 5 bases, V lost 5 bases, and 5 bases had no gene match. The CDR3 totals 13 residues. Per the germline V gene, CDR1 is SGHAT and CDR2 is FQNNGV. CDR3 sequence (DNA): TGTGCCAGCAGCCTCGACAGGGAAACTGAAGCTTTCTTT. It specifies CASSLDRETEAFF.

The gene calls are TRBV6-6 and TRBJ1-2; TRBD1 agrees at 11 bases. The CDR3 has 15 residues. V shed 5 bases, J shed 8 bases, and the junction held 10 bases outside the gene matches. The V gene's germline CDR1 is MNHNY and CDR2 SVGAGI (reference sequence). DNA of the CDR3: TGTGCCAGCAGTGCCATGGACAGGGGGCGCGGCGGCTACACCTTC. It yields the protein CASSAMDRGRGGYTF.